A single T cell receptor (beta chain) is shown here with its context. These data are taken from a study of shared clonotypes between healthy human individuals. CDR1 ENHRY and CDR2 SYGVKD come from the germline V gene. Trimming left V 0 bases short and J 0 bases short, with 3 bases between. The CDR3 runs 14 residues. Produced via immunoSEQ multiplex PCR; TCRdb's table is partial and in-frame only. The data show 2.5 million or so clones, around 90% seen once. The sample was naive CD4+ T cells sorted from blood. Subset meaning: CD45RA+ positively selected. The rearrangement uses TRBV10-3 and TRBJ2-1; D is ambiguous. The source of this sequence is a man between 18 and 35 years old in good health. The CDR3 spells CAISESGSYNEQFF. CDR3 sequence (DNA): TGTGCCATCAGTGAGTCAGGCTCCTACAATGAGCAGTTCTTC.